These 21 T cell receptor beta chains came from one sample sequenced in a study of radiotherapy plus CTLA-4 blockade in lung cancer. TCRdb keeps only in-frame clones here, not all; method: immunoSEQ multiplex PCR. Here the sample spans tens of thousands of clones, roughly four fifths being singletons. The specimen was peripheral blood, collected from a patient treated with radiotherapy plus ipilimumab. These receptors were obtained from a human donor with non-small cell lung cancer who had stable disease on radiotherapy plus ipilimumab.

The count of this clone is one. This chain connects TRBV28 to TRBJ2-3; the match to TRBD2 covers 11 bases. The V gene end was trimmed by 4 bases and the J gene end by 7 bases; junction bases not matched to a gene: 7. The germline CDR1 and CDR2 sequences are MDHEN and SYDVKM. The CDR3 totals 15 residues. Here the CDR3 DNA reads TGTGCCAGCAGTTCTTTAGCGGGAGGGCCGAATACGCAGTATTTT. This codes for CASSSLAGGPNTQYF.

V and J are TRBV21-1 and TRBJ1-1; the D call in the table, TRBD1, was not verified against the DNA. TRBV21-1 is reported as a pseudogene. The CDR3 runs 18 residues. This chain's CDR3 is CASSKCLRVFGNCTEAFF. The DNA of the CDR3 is TGTGCCAGCAGCAAATGCCTCAGGGTTTTTGGGAACTGCACTGAAGCTTTCTTT.

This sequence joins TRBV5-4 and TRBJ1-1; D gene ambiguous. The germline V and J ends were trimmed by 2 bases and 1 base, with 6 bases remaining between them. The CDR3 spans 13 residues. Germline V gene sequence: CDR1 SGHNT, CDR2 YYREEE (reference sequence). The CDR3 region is CASSFAKNTEAFF. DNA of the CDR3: TGTGCCAGCAGCTTTGCAAAGAACACTGAAGCTTTCTTT.

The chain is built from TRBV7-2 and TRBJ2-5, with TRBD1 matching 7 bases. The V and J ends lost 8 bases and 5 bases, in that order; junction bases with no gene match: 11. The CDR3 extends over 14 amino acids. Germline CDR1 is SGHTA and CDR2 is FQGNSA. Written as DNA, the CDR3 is TGTGCCAGCGTCCAGGGGGTAGCTTTTGAGACCCAGTACTTC. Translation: CASVQGVAFETQYF.

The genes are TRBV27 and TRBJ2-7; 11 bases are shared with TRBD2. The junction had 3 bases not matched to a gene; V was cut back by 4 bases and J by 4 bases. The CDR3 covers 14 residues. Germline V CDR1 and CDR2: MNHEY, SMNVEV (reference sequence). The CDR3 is CASSYSGGAYEQYF. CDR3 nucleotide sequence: TGTGCCAGCAGTTATAGCGGGGGGGCGTACGAGCAGTACTTC.

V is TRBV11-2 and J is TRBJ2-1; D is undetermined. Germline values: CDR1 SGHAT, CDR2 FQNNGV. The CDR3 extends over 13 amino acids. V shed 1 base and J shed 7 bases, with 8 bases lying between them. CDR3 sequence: CASSLVRRNEQFF. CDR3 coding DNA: TGTGCCAGCAGCTTAGTCCGAAGGAATGAGCAGTTCTTC.

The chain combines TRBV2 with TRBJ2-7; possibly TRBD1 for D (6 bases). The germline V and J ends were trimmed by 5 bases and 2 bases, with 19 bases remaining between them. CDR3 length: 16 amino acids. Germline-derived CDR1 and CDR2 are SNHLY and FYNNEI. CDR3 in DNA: TGTGCCAGCAGTTACCGCAGGGGAACGTCCGCCTACGAGCAGTACTTC. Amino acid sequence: CASSYRRGTSAYEQYF.

Here the CDR3 DNA reads TGCGCCAGCAGCTTTCGGACTAGCGGAAGCACAGATACGCAGTATTTT. Amino acids: CASSFRTSGSTDTQYF. The rearrangement uses TRBV5-1 and TRBJ2-3, with 10 bases that match TRBD2. The germline CDR1 and CDR2 sequences are SGHRS and YFSETQ. The CDR3 consists of 16 residues. The junction had 3 bases not matched to a gene; V was cut back by 2 bases and J by 0 bases.

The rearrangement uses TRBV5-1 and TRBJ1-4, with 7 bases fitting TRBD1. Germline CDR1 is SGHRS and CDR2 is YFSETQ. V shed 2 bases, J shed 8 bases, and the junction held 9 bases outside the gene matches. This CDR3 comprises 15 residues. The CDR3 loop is CASSLTGTVIEKLFF. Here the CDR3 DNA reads TGCGCCAGCAGCTTAACCGGGACAGTCATCGAAAAACTGTTTTTT. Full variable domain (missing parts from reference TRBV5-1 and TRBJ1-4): KAGVTQTPRYLIKTRGQQVTLSCSPISGHRSVSWYQQTPGQGLQFLFEYFSETQRNKGNFPGRFSGRQFSNSRSEMNVSTLELGDSALYLCASSLTGTVIEKLFFGSGTQLSVL.

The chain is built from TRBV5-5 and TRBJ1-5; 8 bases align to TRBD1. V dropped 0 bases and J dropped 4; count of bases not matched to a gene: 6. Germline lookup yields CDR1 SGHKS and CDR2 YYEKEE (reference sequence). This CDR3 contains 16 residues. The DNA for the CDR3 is TGTGCCAGCAGCTTGGGAGGGACAGGAAGAAATCAGCCCCAGCATTTT. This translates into CASSLGGTGRNQPQHF.

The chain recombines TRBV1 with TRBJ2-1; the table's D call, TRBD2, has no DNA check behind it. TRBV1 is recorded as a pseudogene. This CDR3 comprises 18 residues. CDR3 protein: CTSSQDDGAGGRHNEQFF. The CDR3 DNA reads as TGCACCAGCAGCCAAGATGACGGGGCGGGGGGGCGTCACAATGAGCAGTTCTTC.

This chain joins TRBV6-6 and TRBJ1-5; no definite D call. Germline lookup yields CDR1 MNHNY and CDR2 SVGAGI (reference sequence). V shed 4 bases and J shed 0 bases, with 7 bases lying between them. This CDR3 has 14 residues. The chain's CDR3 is CASSSIYSNQPQHF. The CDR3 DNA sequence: TGTGCCAGCAGTTCGATTTATAGCAATCAGCCCCAGCATTTT.

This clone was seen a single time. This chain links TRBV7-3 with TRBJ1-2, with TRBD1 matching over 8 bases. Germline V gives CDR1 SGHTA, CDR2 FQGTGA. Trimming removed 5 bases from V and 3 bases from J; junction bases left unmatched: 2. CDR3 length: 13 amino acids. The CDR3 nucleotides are TGTGCCAGCAGCATGGACAGGGACTATGGCTACACCTTC. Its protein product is CASSMDRDYGYTF. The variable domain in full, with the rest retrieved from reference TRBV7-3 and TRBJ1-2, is GAGVSQTPSNKVTEKGKYVELRCDPISGHTALYWYRQSLGQGPEFLIYFQGTGAADDSGLPNDRFFAVRPEGSVSTLKIQRTERGDSAVYLCASSMDRDYGYTFGSGTRLTVV.

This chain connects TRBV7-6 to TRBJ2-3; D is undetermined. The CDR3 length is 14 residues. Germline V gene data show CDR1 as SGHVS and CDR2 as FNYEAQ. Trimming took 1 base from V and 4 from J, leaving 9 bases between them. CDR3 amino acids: CASSLGHPADTQYF. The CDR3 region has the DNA TGTGCCAGCAGCTTAGGCCACCCGGCAGATACGCAGTATTTT.

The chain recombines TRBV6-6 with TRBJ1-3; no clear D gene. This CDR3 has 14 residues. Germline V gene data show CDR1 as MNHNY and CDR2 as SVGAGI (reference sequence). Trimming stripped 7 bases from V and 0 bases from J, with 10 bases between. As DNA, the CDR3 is TGTGCCAGCATTGCGACTGTCTCTGGAAACACCATATATTTT. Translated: CASIATVSGNTIYF.

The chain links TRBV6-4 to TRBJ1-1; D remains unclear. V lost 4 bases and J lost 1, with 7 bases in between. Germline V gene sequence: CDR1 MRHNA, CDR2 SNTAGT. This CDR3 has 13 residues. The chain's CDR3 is CASSVKSNTEAFF. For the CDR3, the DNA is TGTGCCAGCAGTGTAAAATCGAACACTGAAGCTTTCTTT.

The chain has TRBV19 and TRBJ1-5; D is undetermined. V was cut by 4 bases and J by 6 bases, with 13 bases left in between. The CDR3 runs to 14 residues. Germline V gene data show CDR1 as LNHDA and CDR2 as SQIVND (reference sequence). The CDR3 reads CASSRWPSSQPQHF. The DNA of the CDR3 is TGTGCCAGTAGTAGGTGGCCAAGTAGTCAGCCCCAGCATTTT.

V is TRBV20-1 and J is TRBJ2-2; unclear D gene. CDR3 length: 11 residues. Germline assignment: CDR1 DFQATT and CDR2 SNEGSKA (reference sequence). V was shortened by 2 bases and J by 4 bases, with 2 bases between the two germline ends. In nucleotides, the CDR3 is TGCAGTGCTAGACCCACCGGGGAGCTGTTTTTT. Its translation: CSARPTGELFF.

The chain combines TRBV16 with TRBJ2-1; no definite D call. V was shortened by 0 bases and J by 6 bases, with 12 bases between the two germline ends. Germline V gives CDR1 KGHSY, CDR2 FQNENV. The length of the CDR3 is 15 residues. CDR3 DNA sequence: TGTGCCAGCAGCCAATCAATAGCTAGTCCCAATGAGCAGTTCTTC. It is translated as CASSQSIASPNEQFF.

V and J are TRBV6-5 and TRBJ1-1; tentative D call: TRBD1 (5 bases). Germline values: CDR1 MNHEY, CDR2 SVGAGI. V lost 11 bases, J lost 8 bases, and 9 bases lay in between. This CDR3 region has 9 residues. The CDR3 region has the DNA TGTGCCGTGGGGCTCGAAGCTTTCTTT. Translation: CAVGLEAFF.

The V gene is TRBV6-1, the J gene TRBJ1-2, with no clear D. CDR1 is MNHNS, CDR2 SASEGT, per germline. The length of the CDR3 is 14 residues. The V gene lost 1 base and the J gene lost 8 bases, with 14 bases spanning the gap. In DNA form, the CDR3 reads TGTGCCAGCAGTGAAGGCCAGATCTTTTACGGCTACACCTTC. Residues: CASSEGQIFYGYTF.